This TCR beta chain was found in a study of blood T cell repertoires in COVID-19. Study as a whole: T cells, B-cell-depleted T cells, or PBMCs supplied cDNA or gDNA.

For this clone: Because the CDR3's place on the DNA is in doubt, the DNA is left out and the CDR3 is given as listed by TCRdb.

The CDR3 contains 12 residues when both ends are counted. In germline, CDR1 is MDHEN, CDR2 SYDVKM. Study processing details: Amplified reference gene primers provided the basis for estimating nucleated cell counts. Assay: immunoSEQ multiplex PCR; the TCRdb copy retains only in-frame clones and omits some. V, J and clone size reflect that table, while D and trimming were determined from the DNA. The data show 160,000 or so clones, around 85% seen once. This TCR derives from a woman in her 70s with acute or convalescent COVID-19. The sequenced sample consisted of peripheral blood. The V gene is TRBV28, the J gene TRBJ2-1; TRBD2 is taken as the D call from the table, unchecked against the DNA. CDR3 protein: CASSTSGGEQFF.